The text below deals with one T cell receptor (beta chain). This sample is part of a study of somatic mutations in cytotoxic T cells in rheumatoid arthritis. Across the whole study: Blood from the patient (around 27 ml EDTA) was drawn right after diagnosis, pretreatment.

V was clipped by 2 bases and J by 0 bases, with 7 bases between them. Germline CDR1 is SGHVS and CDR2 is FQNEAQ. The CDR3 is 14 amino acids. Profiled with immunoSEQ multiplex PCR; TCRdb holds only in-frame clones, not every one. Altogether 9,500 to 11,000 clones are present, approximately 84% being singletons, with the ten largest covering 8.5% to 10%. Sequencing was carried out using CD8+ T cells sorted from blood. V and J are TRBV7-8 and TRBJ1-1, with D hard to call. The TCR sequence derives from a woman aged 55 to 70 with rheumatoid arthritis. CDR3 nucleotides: TGTGCCAGCAGCTTAAAAGCGGTGAACACTGAAGCTTTCTTT. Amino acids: CASSLKAVNTEAFF.